This is a list of T cell receptor beta chains from one sample in a study of blood T cell repertoires in COVID-19. Clones were read by immunoSEQ multiplex PCR, and TCRdb kept only the in-frame ones, dropping some. The sample shows approximately 450,000 clones, 85% to 90% of them seen only once. The specimen was PBMCs or T cells enriched from blood (not recorded which). Source of these receptors: a man aged 25 to 40 who had recovered from COVID-19. CDR3s include the opening cysteine and the closing phenylalanine or tryptophan.

V	J	CDR3
TRBV11-2	TRBJ2-7	CASSLLTGRIPYEQYF
TRBV30	TRBJ2-7	CAWSEGTSGFYEQYF
TRBV5-1	TRBJ2-1	CASSLRVAGERFSYNEQFF
TRBV19	TRBJ1-2	CASSTTSGSAYGYTF
TRBV4-1	TRBJ1-1	CASSPKQSPNTEAFF
TRBV5-1	TRBJ1-1	CASSLKGTVNTEAFF
TRBV28	TRBJ1-6	CASSHGQGVRSPLHF
TRBV5-4	TRBJ2-1	CASSPGGTGGLNEQFF
TRBV5-6	TRBJ2-5	CASSLERTSGNNF
TRBV28	TRBJ1-4	CASTLVGTNEKLFF
TRBV10-1	TRBJ2-7	CASSESTSGRLYEQYF
TRBV6-5	TRBJ1-2	CASKNRAGDGYTF
TRBV6-4	TRBJ2-3	CASSVDPGLVTDTQYF
TRBV7-6	TRBJ1-1	CASSLALGGEAFF
TRBV3-1/TRBV3-2	TRBJ1-2	CASSSKDRGSGYTF
TRBV7-2	TRBJ2-7	CASSSPMGQGGEQYF
TRBV25-1	TRBJ2-7	CASSHTGGGTYEQYF
TRBV7-9	TRBJ2-3	CASSFSDVRHTDTQYF